A selection of T cell receptor beta chains follows, all from one sample in a study of blood T cell repertoires in COVID-19. The data were produced by immunoSEQ multiplex PCR, yet TCRdb's version contains in-frame clones alone and is incomplete. The profile shows some 57,000 clones, nearly 90% of them singletons. Sequenced: peripheral blood. Every receptor here comes from a man in his fifties or sixties with active COVID-19. The conserved cysteine and the conserved F or W are not part of the CDR3 here.

V: TRBV3-1/TRBV3-2
J: TRBJ1-6
CDR3: ASSQGGQGNSPLH

V: TRBV19
J: TRBJ2-1
CDR3: ASSIVPSGGTLRNEQF

V: TRBV11-2
J: TRBJ1-1
CDR3: ASSLVGIPYTEAF

V: TRBV6-2/TRBV6-3
J: TRBJ1-6
CDR3: ASSYHRRAGDSPLH

V: TRBV28
J: TRBJ1-1
CDR3: ASPPYPGGDTEAF

V: TRBV18
J: TRBJ1-3
CDR3: ASSPLRGGSGNTIY

V: TRBV27
J: TRBJ2-1
CDR3: ASSFRGDEQF

V: TRBV19
J: TRBJ1-1
CDR3: ASRWEGGAEAF

V: TRBV7-2
J: TRBJ2-7
CDR3: ASRAWVAGEGEQY

V: TRBV19
J: TRBJ2-3
CDR3: ASSIGDRAGDTQY

V: TRBV14
J: TRBJ2-1
CDR3: ASSQVYSGRSNEQF

V: TRBV6-2/TRBV6-3
J: TRBJ2-7
CDR3: ASSSGATGGPIYEQY

V: TRBV7-8
J: TRBJ1-2
CDR3: ASSLLGDIAYGYT

V: TRBV30
J: TRBJ2-5
CDR3: AWSMGLAGGKETQY

V: TRBV5-1
J: TRBJ2-3
CDR3: ASSLYTDTQY

V: TRBV5-5
J: TRBJ2-7
CDR3: ASSAQGSSYEQY

V: TRBV10-2
J: TRBJ2-5
CDR3: ASSVGGRAETQY

V: TRBV5-5
J: TRBJ1-5
CDR3: ASSRTVTDQPQH

V: TRBV7-9
J: TRBJ1-4
CDR3: ASSLGDRLTNEKLF

V: TRBV28
J: TRBJ1-2
CDR3: ASSEFRPNYGYT

V: TRBV19
J: TRBJ1-3
CDR3: ASSLTGVSGNTIY

V: TRBV28
J: TRBJ2-3
CDR3: AGQASGRIDTQY